What follows are 17 T cell receptor beta chains derived from one specimen sequenced in a study of blood T cell repertoires in COVID-19. Clones were sequenced by immunoSEQ multiplex PCR, and TCRdb holds only the in-frame ones, with some missing. The sample has about 69,000 clones, around 79% seen once. Sequenced input: peripheral blood. The receptors stem from a man aged 55 to 70 with acute or convalescent COVID-19.

This chain connects TRBV19 to TRBJ1-3; a possible D gene is TRBD1 (5 bases). Deletions cut 6 bases from V and 1 base from J, with 22 bases between. Looked up from germline, CDR1 is LNHDA and CDR2 is SQIVND (reference sequence). The CDR3 is 18 amino acids. This CDR3 reads CASREGRTSGASGNTIYF. The CDR3, as DNA: TGTGCCAGTAGGGAGGGGCGGACCTCCGGCGCATCTGGAAACACCATATATTTT.

The V gene is TRBV4-3, the J gene TRBJ2-7; 9 bases align to TRBD1. The germline V gene has CDR1 LGHNA and CDR2 YSLEER. V was clipped by 3 bases and J by 2 bases; unmatched bases: 5. CDR3 length: 15 residues. CDR3 sequence reads: CASSQAGTGPYEQYF. DNA for the CDR3: TGCGCCAGCAGCCAGGCCGGGACAGGGCCCTACGAGCAGTACTTC.

This clone was seen once. V is TRBV7-9 and J is TRBJ2-1; 7 bases are shared with TRBD1. The CDR3 is 17 residues long. Germline assignment: CDR1 SEHNR and CDR2 FQNEAQ (reference sequence). The trim removed 4 bases at V and 0 bases at J, leaving 9 bases unmatched. The CDR3, as DNA: TGTGCCAGCAGCTCTAACAGGGGTCCGAGCTCCTACAATGAGCAGTTCTTC. It encodes CASSSNRGPSSYNEQFF.

The chain employs TRBV3-1 (or the pseudogene TRBV3-2) and TRBJ2-3; no reliable D call. Germline assignment: CDR1 LGHDT and CDR2 YNNKEL (reference sequence). Trimming stripped 4 bases from V and 0 bases from J, with 5 bases between. The CDR3 has 13 amino acids. This chain's CDR3 is CASSLPSTDTQYF. For the CDR3, the DNA is TGTGCCAGCAGCCTCCCGAGCACAGATACGCAGTATTTT.

The rearrangement links TRBV18 to TRBJ1-2; maybe TRBD1 (5 bases). CDR3 length: 13 amino acids. In germline, CDR1 is KGHSH, CDR2 LQKENI. V was trimmed by 4 bases and J by 4 bases, leaving 10 bases between them. This CDR3 reads CASSQGHLYGYTF. In DNA, the CDR3 is TGTGCCAGCTCACAGGGGCATCTCTATGGCTACACCTTC.

The genes are TRBV11-2 and TRBJ1-1; a possible D gene is TRBD1 (5 bases). Trimming removed 5 bases from V and 3 bases from J, with 13 bases in between. Germline V lookup: CDR1 SGHAT, CDR2 FQNNGV. CDR3 length: 14 amino acids. CDR3 DNA sequence: TGTGCCAGCAGCCTCACTCAGGGATACACTGAAGCTTTCTTT. This codes for CASSLTQGYTEAFF.

The chain joins TRBV7-3 to TRBJ1-6, with D tentatively TRBD1 (6 bases). The CDR3 totals 15 residues. Germline V CDR1 and CDR2: SGHTA, FQGTGA. The V gene lost 3 bases and the J gene lost 9 bases, with 15 bases spanning the gap. The CDR3 bases are TGTGCCAGCAGCTTTACAGGGAAGTCAACTTCACCCCTCCACTTT. Its translation: CASSFTGKSTSPLHF.

V usage is TRBV12-3 or TRBV12-4 and J usage is TRBJ1-4; a possible D gene is TRBD1 (6 bases). This CDR3 is built from 13 residues. Between the trimmed V and J ends, which lost 5 bases and 6 bases, there was a span of 10 bases. The CDR3 sequence: CASSRDTYEKLFF. CDR3 DNA: TGTGCCAGCAGTCGGGACACTTATGAAAAACTGTTTTTT.

This clone was seen only a few times. V and J are TRBV30 and TRBJ2-1; 8 bases align to TRBD2. V shed 4 bases and J 0 bases; nucleotides not matched to a gene: 11. This CDR3 spans 17 amino acids. In germline, CDR1 is GTSNPN, CDR2 SVGIG (reference sequence). The DNA of the CDR3 is TGTGCCTGGATGCTAGCGGGTGACTTCAGCTCCTACAATGAGCAGTTCTTC. This sequence encodes CAWMLAGDFSSYNEQFF.

This chain joins TRBV6-6 and TRBJ1-2; no definite D call. The CDR3 is 13 residues long. Trimming took 6 bases from V and 3 from J, leaving 11 bases between them. Germline values: CDR1 MNHNY, CDR2 SVGAGI (reference sequence). The DNA for the CDR3 is TGTGCCAGCAGAAAAGACACAGACTATGGCTACACCTTC. Protein sequence: CASRKDTDYGYTF.

This chain connects TRBV6-1 to TRBJ2-7; 7 bases agree with TRBD2. Germline CDR1 MNHNS, CDR2 SASEGT. The CDR3 spans 17 residues. The V and J ends lost 4 bases and 6 bases, in that order; junction bases with no gene match: 18. The CDR3 DNA reads TGTGCCAGCAGTGTCGGGGGGTCCACCGGGAGCCAACCCGAGCAGTACTTC. Protein product: CASSVGGSTGSQPEQYF.

The rearrangement uses TRBV7-2 and TRBJ2-5; D is undetermined. This CDR3 has 13 residues. V lost 5 bases and J lost 1, with 8 bases in between. The germline CDR1 and CDR2 sequences are SGHTA and FQGNSA. CDR3: CASSPSIQETQYF. CDR3 DNA sequence: TGTGCCAGCAGCCCGAGCATCCAAGAGACCCAGTACTTC. The entire variable domain, with the rest obtained from reference TRBV7-2 and TRBJ2-5, is as follows: GAGVSQSPSNKVTEKGKDVELRCDPISGHTALYWYRQSLGQGLEFLIYFQGNSAPDKSGLPSDRFSAERTGGSVSTLTIQRTQQEDSAVYLCASSPSIQETQYFGPGTRLLVL.

This sequence joins TRBV6-2 or TRBV6-3 and TRBJ2-5; TRBD1 agrees at 10 bases. The CDR3 runs to 15 residues. Trimming at V came to 6 bases and at J to 7 bases, leaving 11 bases not matched to a gene. Germline lookup yields CDR1 MNHEY and CDR2 SVGEGT. The CDR3 DNA reads TGTGCCAGCAGCCCACCGACAGGGGGCTCGAGGACCCAGTACTTC. Translation gives CASSPPTGGSRTQYF.

The rearrangement joins TRBV19 to TRBJ1-2, with 9 bases lining up with TRBD1. After removal of 7 bases from V and 4 bases from J, the junction contained 16 bases not matched to a gene. Germline CDR1 and CDR2: LNHDA and SQIVND (reference sequence). This CDR3 has 17 residues. DNA for the CDR3: TGTGCCAGTACCAACCCGGGACAGGGTTCTGTCGGCTATGGCTACACCTTC. Protein: CASTNPGQGSVGYGYTF.

The genes are TRBV6-5 and TRBJ1-5, with 8 bases that match TRBD1. The length of the CDR3 is 13 residues. Trimming at V came to 6 bases and at J to 6 bases, leaving 4 bases not matched to a gene. From germline, CDR1 is MNHEY and CDR2 SVGAGI. DNA for the CDR3: TGTGCCAGCAGCAAGACAGGGGTTCAGCCCCAGCATTTT. This gives the protein CASSKTGVQPQHF.

The table lists this clone with a few counts. This chain uses TRBV14 with TRBJ1-6; 11 bases fit TRBD1. CDR1 and CDR2 from the germline V gene are SGHDN and FVKESK. There are 19 residues in the CDR3. The trim removed 1 base at V and 1 base at J, leaving 6 bases unmatched. CDR3 DNA sequence: TGTGCCAGCAGCCAAGCCCCGGGACAGGGGGTTTCCTATAATTCACCCCTCCACTTT. This encodes CASSQAPGQGVSYNSPLHF.

The V and J genes are TRBV30 and TRBJ1-2, with D maybe TRBD1 (6 bases). Germline assignment: CDR1 GTSNPN and CDR2 SVGIG (reference sequence). This CDR3 has 14 residues. Trimming shortened V by 8 bases and J by 4 bases, and 20 bases separated the two germline ends. The CDR3 is CAREEGGAVYGYTF. CDR3 DNA: TGTGCCCGGGAGGAGGGGGGGGCTGTCTATGGCTACACCTTC.